Shown below are 8 T cell receptor beta chains from a single sample sequenced in a study of response to subunit inactivated influenza vaccine. TCRdb ran MiXCR on the RT-PCR reads and lists one entry per CDR3 protein. This sample has 300,000 to 350,000 distinct CDR3 sequences, with 20% to 25% found just once. The sample consisted of PBMCs from blood, taken approximately 20 months after vaccination. These receptors all stem from a man in his fifties or sixties who received an inactivated influenza vaccine.

In its sample, this clonotype was seen a few times. The chain links TRBV7-9 to TRBJ1-1; no reliable D call. V was cut by 2 bases and J by 1 base, with 11 bases left in between. CDR3 size: 15 residues. Germline CDR1 is SEHNR and CDR2 is FQNEAQ (reference sequence). CDR3: CASSLTRGWNTEAFF. The CDR3 DNA follows: TGTGCCAGCAGCTTAACCCGGGGTTGGAACACTGAAGCTTTCTTT.

In this sample, this clonotype turned up a few times. J is TRBJ2-3 and V is TRBV20-1, with no clear D. Trimming stripped 6 bases from V and 3 bases from J, with 13 bases between. The CDR3 runs 13 residues. In germline, CDR1 is DFQATT, CDR2 SNEGSKA (reference sequence). CDR3: CSAPQGNTDTQYF. CDR3 DNA: TGCAGTGCCCCCCAAGGGAATACAGATACGCAGTATTTT.

The gene calls are TRBV6-2 or TRBV6-3 and TRBJ2-7; D possibly corresponds to TRBD1 (5 bases). V dropped 2 bases and J dropped 2 bases, with 13 bases sitting between them. Germline CDR1 and CDR2: MNHEY and SVGEGT. This CDR3 is built from 15 residues. The CDR3 nucleotides are TGTGCCAGCAGTTACGACAGAATGCGCCCCTACGAGCAGTACTTC. Amino acid sequence: CASSYDRMRPYEQYF.

The rearrangement uses TRBV18 and TRBJ1-5, with TRBD1 as a possible D gene (6 bases). With 6 bases removed from V and 0 bases from J, the gap between germline ends came to 12 bases. The germline gives CDR1 KGHSH, CDR2 LQKENI. The CDR3 totals 15 residues. Here the CDR3 reads CASSVQGHSNQPQHF. The CDR3 DNA is TGTGCCAGCTCCGTACAGGGACATAGCAATCAGCCCCAGCATTTT.

This clonotype was detected a few times. V usage is TRBV6-1 and J usage is TRBJ2-5; the D is unclear. With 7 bases removed from V and 3 bases from J, the gap between germline ends came to 12 bases. The germline CDR1 and CDR2 sequences are MNHNS and SASEGT. CDR3 length: 13 residues. The CDR3 DNA reads TGTGCCAGCACCCCGGGCAATAAAGAGACCCAGTACTTC. Its translation: CASTPGNKETQYF.

J is TRBJ1-4 and V is TRBV12-3 or TRBV12-4; weak D call: TRBD1 (6 bases). V was pared by 3 bases and J by 14 bases, with 10 bases between. This CDR3 region has 11 residues. The CDR3 nucleotides are TGTGCCAGCAGTTTTGGGACAAGCCTGTTTTTT. As protein: CASSFGTSLFF.

The chain carries TRBV6-1 and TRBJ2-7, with TRBD1 identical over 9 bases. The CDR3 loop spans 14 amino acids. Germline lookup yields CDR1 MNHNS and CDR2 SASEGT. The J segment lost 3 bases and the V segment lost 7 bases, leaving 7 bases of the junction unmatched. The CDR3 DNA reads as TGTGCCAGCAACGGGGGACAGGGAGGCTACGAGCAGTACTTC. Its translation: CASNGGQGGYEQYF.

The CDR3 nucleotides are TGTGCCACCAGCAGGGAGACAGGGGGCATTATGTCCTACGAGCAGTACTTC. Protein: CATSRETGGIMSYEQYF. This rearrangement joins TRBV15 to TRBJ2-7; 10 bases are a match to TRBD1. J was trimmed by 1 base and V by 3 bases; bases with no gene match: 9. Germline V gene data show CDR1 as LNHNV and CDR2 as YYDKDF (reference sequence). CDR3 length: 17 residues.